The 5 T cell receptor beta chains given below trace back to one sample, sequenced in a study of control samples from healthy donors and cancer patients. TCRdb's table, derived via immunoSEQ multiplex PCR, lists solely in-frame clones and lacks some. The table has approximately 110,000 clones, 91% seen once. Sequencing was done on a sample of blood. The receptors here all came from a woman between 18 and 29 years old in good health.

V gene TRBV15 combines with J gene TRBJ2-7; D might be TRBD2 (6 bases). This CDR3 has 15 residues. The V end was cut by 0 bases, the J end by 2 bases, with 11 bases between. Germline values: CDR1 LNHNV, CDR2 YYDKDF (reference sequence). The CDR3 region is CATSREGGGPYEQYF. Written as DNA, the CDR3 is TGTGCCACCAGCAGAGAGGGAGGTGGGCCCTACGAGCAGTACTTC.

The rearrangement uses TRBV5-6 and TRBJ2-3; perhaps TRBD2 as D (5 bases). Per the germline V gene, CDR1 is SGHDT and CDR2 is YYEEEE. The ends were cut back, 3 bases at V and 6 bases at J, with 23 bases in the middle. The CDR3 is 17 residues long. CDR3 sequence (DNA): TGTGCCAGCAGCTCCACTAAACCCGGGGAATACACGGATACGCAGTATTTT. Amino acid sequence: CASSSTKPGEYTDTQYF.

The rearrangement joins TRBV28 to TRBJ2-7; D ambiguous. Germline V gives CDR1 MDHEN, CDR2 SYDVKM. The V end lost 3 bases, the J end lost 3 bases, and 9 bases lay between the germline ends. The CDR3 consists of 13 residues. The CDR3 DNA reads TGTGCCAGCAGTTTCGGTTTTCACTACGAGCAGTACTTC. This codes for CASSFGFHYEQYF.

The chain uses TRBV12-2 and TRBJ1-2. TRBV12-2 is a documented pseudogene. The CDR3 extends over 15 amino acids. DNA of the CDR3: TGTGCAAGTCGCTTAGTGGGGGGAAAGGACTATGGCTACACCTTC. It is translated as CASRLVGGKDYGYTF.

The V and J genes are TRBV3-1 (or the pseudogene TRBV3-2) and TRBJ2-2; the D gene is possibly TRBD1 (6 bases). Germline loops: CDR1 LGHDT, CDR2 YNNKEL (reference sequence). CDR3 length: 16 residues. The V end was cut by 2 bases, the J end by 2 bases, with 12 bases between. The CDR3 nucleotides read TGTGCCAGCAGCCAACTCGGACAGATAAACACCGGGGAGCTGTTTTTT. Its translation is CASSQLGQINTGELFF.